This T cell receptor beta chain originates from a study of Graves' ophthalmopathy and Graves' hyperthyroidism. The CDR3 totals 14 residues. Germline CDR1 reads DFQATT; CDR2 reads SNEGSKA (reference sequence). J gave up 3 bases and V 6 bases, and 10 bases lay outside the gene matches. This clonotype came up many times. As the template, RNA transcripts were used to amplify TCR beta CDR3 regions. First-round RT-PCR relied on HTBI primers, and a second-round multiplex PCR came next. TCRdb reprocessed the multiplex PCR reads with MiXCR, giving one entry per CDR3 protein. Of hundreds of thousands of distinct CDR3 sequences in the sample, around 20% are singletons; the top ten hold 2.5% to 3.5%. No progression to ophthalmopathy over 18 months defined stable hyperthyroidism.

The receptor comes from a woman younger than 35 with stable Graves' hyperthyroidism. Input material: peripheral blood. The genes are TRBV20-1 and TRBJ2-7, with TRBD2 matching over 8 bases. CDR3 protein: CSAARTSRLYEQYF. The CDR3 coding sequence is TGCAGTGCAGCCCGGACTAGCAGACTCTACGAGCAGTACTTC.